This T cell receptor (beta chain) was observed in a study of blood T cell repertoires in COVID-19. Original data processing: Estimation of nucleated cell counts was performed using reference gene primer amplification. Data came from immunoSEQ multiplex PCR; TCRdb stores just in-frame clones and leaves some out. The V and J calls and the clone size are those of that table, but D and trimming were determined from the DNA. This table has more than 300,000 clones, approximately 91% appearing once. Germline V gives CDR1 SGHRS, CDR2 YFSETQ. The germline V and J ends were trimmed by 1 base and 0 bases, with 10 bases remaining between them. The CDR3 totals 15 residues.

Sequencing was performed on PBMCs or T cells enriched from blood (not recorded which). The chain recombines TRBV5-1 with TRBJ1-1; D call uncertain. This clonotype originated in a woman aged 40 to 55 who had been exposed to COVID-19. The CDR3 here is CASSLISTLNTEAFF. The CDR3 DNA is TGCGCCAGCAGCTTGATCAGTACCCTGAACACTGAAGCTTTCTTT.